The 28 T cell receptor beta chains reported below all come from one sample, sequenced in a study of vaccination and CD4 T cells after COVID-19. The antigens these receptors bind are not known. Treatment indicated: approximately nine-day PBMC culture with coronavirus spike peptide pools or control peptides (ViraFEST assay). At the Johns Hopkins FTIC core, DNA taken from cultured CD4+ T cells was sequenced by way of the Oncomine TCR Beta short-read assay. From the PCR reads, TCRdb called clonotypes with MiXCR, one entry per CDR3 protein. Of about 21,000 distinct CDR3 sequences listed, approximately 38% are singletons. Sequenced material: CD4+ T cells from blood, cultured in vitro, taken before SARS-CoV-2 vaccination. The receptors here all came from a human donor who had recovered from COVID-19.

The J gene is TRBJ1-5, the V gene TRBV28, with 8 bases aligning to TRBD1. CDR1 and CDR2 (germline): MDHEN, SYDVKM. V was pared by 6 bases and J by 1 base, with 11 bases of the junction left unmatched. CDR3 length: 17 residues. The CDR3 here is CASSRRTGRKSNQPQHF. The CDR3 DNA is TGTGCCAGCAGCCGCCGGACAGGGAGAAAGAGCAATCAGCCCCAGCATTTT.

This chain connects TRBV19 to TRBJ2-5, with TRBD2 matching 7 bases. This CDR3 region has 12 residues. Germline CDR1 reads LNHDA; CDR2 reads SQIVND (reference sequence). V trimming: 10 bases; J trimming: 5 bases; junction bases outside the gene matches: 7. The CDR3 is CATSGGGETQYF. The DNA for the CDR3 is TGTGCCACCTCGGGGGGAGGGGAGACCCAGTACTTC. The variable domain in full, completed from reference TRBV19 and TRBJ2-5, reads DGGITQSPKYLFRKEGQNVTLSCEQNLNHDAMYWYRQDPGQGLRLIYYSQIVNDFQKGDIAEGYSVSREKKESFPLTVTSAQKNPTAFYLCATSGGGETQYFGPGTRLLVL.

The CDR3 loop is CSASSLHTNEQYF. The CDR3 nucleotides read TGCAGTGCTAGCAGCTTACATACCAACGAGCAGTACTTC. The J gene is TRBJ2-7, the V gene TRBV20-1; no clear D gene. The CDR3 runs 13 residues. The V gene's germline CDR1 is DFQATT and CDR2 SNEGSKA (reference sequence). V was pared by 3 bases and J by 5 bases, with 14 bases between.

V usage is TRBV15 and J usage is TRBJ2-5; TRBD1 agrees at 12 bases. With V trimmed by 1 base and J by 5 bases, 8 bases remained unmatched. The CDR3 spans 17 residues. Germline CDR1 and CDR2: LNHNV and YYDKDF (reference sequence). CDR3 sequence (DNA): TGTGCCACCAGCAGAGGAGTGGGACAGGGGGCCCGGGAGACCCAGTACTTC. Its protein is CATSRGVGQGARETQYF.

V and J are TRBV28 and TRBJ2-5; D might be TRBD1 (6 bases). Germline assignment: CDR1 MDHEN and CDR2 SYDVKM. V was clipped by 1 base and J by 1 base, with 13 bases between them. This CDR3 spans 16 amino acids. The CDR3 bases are TGTGCCAGCAGTTTATTCACAGGGAAGGTCCAAGAGACCCAGTACTTC. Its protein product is CASSLFTGKVQETQYF. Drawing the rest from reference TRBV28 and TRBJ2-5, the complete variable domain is DVKVTQSSRYLVKRTGEKVFLECVQDMDHENMFWYRQDPGLGLRLIYFSYDVKMKEKGDIPEGYSVSREKKERFSLILESASTNQTSMYLCASSLFTGKVQETQYFGPGTRLLVL.

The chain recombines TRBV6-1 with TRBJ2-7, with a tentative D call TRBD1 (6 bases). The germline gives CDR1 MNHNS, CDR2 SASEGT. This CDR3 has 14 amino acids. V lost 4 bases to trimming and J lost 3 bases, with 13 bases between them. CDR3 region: CASSGIGQFYEQYF. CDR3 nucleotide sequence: TGTGCCAGCAGTGGAATCGGACAGTTCTACGAGCAGTACTTC.

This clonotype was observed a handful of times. The CDR3 DNA follows: TGCAGTGTGCCAACAGGACTCTATGGCTACACCTTC. It translates to CSVPTGLYGYTF. The chain combines TRBV20-1 with TRBJ1-2; D may be TRBD1 (5 bases). V lost 7 bases and J lost 4, with 13 bases in between. The length of the CDR3 is 12 residues. Germline CDR1 and CDR2: DFQATT and SNEGSKA (reference sequence).

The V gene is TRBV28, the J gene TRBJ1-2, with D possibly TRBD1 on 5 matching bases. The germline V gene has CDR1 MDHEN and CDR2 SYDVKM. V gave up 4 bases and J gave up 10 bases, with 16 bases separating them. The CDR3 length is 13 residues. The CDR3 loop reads CASSSGRLRDYTF. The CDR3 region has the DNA TGTGCCAGCAGTTCGGGACGCCTGCGGGACTACACCTTC.

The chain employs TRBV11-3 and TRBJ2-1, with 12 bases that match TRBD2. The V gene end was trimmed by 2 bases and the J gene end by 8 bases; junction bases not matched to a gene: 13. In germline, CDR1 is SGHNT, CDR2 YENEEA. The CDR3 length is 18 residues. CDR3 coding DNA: TGTGCCAGCAGCTTATACATCCTAGCGGGAGGGCCGGGCCATGAGCAGTTCTTC. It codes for CASSLYILAGGPGHEQFF.

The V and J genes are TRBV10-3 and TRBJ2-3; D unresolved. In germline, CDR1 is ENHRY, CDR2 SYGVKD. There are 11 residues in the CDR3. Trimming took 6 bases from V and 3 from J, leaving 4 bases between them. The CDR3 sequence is CAISLTDTQYF. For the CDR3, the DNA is TGTGCCATCAGCTTAACAGATACGCAGTATTTT.

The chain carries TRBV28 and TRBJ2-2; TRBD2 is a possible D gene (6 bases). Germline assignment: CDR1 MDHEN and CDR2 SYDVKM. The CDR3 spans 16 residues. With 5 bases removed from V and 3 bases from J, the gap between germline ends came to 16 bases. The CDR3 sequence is CASSTPGTVHTGELFF. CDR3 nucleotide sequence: TGTGCCAGCAGTACCCCTGGGACTGTGCACACCGGGGAGCTGTTTTTT.

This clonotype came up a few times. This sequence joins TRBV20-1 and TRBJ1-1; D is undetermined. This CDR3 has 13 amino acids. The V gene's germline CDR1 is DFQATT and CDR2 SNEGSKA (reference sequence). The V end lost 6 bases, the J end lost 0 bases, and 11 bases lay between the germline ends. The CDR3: CSAADTMNTEAFF. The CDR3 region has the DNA TGCAGTGCAGCAGACACCATGAACACTGAAGCTTTCTTT.

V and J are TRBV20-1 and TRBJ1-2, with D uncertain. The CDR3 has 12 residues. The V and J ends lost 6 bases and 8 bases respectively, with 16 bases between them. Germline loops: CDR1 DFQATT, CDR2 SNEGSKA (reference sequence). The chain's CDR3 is CSAPSLLGGYTF. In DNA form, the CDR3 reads TGCAGTGCCCCGTCCCTGCTCGGGGGCTACACCTTC.

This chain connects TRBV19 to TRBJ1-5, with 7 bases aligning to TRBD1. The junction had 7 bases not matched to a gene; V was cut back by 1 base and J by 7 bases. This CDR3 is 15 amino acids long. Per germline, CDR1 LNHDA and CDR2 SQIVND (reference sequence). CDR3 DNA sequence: TGTGCCAGTAGTATAGTGTCAGGGACAGAACAGCCCCAGCATTTT. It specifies CASSIVSGTEQPQHF.

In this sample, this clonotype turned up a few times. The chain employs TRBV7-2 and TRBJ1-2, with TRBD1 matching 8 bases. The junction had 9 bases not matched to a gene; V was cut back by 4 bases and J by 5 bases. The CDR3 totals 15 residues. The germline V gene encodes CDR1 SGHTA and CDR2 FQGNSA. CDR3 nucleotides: TGTGCCAGCAGCTCGGACAGGACAGGGAGGTATGGCTACACCTTC. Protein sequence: CASSSDRTGRYGYTF.

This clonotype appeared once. The CDR3 nucleotides read TGTGCCAGCAGCTTACGTTCTCCCAGGGCCGAAACCTACGAGCAGTACTTC. Protein: CASSLRSPRAETYEQYF. This chain uses TRBV7-2 with TRBJ2-7; a possible D gene is TRBD1 (5 bases). The ends were cut back, 2 bases at V and 2 bases at J, with 19 bases in the middle. Germline assignment: CDR1 SGHTA and CDR2 FQGNSA. This CDR3 is 17 amino acids long.

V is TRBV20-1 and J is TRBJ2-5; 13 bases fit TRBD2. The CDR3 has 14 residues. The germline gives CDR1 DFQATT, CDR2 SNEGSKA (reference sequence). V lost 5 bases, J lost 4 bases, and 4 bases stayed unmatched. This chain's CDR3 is CSAGLAGVGETQYF. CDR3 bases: TGCAGTGCTGGACTAGCGGGAGTAGGAGAGACCCAGTACTTC.

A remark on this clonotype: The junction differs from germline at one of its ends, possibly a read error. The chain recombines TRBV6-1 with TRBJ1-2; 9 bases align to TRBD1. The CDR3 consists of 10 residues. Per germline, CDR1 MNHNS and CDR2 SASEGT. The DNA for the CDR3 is TGTGCCAGCAGCGCGGACAGGGGTTCCTTC. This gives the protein CASSADRGSF.

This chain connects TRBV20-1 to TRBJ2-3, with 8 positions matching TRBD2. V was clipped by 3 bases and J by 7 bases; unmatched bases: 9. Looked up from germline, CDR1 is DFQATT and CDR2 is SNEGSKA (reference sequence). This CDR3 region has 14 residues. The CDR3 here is CSASERGPLNTQYF. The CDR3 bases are TGCAGTGCTAGTGAGCGGGGGCCTCTAAATACGCAGTATTTT.

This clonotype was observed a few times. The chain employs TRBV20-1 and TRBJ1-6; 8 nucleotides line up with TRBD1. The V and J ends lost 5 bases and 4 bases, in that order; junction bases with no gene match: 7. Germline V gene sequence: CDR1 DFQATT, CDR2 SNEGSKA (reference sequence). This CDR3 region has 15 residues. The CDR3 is CSAVGTGEYNSPLHF. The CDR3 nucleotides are TGCAGTGCTGTAGGGACAGGAGAATATAATTCACCCCTCCACTTT.

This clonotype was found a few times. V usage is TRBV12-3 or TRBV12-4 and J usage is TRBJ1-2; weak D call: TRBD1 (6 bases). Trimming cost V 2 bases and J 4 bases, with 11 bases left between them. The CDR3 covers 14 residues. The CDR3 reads CASSLNRARYGYTF. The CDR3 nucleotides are TGTGCCAGCAGTTTAAACAGGGCTCGCTATGGCTACACCTTC.

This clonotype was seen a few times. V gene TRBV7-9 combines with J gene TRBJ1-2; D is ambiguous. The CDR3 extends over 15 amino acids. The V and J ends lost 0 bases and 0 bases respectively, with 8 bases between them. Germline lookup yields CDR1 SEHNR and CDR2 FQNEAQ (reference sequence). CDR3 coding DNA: TGTGCCAGCAGCTTAGCGTCACATACTAACTATGGCTACACCTTC. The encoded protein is CASSLASHTNYGYTF.

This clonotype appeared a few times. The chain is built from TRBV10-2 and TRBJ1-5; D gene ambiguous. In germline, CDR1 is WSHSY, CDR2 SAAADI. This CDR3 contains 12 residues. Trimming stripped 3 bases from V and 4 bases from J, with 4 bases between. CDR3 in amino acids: CASSDLNQPQHF. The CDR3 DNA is TGCGCCAGCAGTGATTTGAATCAGCCCCAGCATTTT.

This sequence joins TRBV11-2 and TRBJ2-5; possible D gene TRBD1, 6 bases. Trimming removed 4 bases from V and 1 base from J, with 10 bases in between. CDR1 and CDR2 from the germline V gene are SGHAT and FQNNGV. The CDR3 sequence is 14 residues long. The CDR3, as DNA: TGTGCCAGCAGCTCCGACAGGCGCCAAGAGACCCAGTACTTC. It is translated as CASSSDRRQETQYF.

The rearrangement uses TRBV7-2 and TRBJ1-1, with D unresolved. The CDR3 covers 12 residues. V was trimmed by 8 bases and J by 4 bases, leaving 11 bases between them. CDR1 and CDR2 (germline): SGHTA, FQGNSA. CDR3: CASRRGATEAFF. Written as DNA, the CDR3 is TGTGCCAGCCGCCGGGGAGCCACTGAAGCTTTCTTT.

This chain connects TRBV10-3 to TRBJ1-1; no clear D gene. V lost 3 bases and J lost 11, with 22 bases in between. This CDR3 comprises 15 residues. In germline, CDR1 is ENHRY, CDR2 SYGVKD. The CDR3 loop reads CAISDPTQTMGGAFF. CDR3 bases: TGTGCCATCAGTGACCCGACACAAACAATGGGAGGTGCTTTCTTT.

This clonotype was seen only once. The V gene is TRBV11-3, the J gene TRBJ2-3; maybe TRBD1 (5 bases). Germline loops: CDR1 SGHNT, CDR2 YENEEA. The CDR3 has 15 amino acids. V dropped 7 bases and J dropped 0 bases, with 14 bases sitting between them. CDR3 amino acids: CASKDSFSSTDTQYF. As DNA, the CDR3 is TGTGCCAGCAAAGACAGTTTCTCTAGCACAGATACGCAGTATTTT.

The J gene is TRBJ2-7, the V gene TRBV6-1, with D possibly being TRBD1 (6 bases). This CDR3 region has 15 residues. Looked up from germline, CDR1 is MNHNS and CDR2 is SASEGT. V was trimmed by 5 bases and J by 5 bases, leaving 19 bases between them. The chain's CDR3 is CASSNPGHGIDEQYF. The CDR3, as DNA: TGTGCCAGCAGTAACCCGGGACATGGTATCGACGAGCAGTACTTC.